These 10 T cell receptor beta chains came from one sample sequenced in a study of T-cell memory formation after mild COVID-19. TCRdb reanalysed the 5' RACE reads using MiXCR and keeps one entry per CDR3 protein. The sample lists about 340,000 distinct CDR3 sequences, around 20% seen once, with around 23% in the top ten. Sequences were obtained from PBMCs or a T cell subset sorted from them (not recorded which). All receptors derive from a man younger than 35 who had mild COVID-19 (a few samples of this study predate the infection). Cell type and time point are not known.

This clonotype was seen a handful of times. This chain joins TRBV5-1 and TRBJ2-7; TRBD1 matches at 8 bases. This CDR3 has 15 residues. Germline lookup yields CDR1 SGHRS and CDR2 YFSETQ. Unmatched junction bases numbered 6, after V lost 3 bases and J lost 1 base. CDR3 loop: CASSSWTGISYEQYF. The CDR3 DNA reads TGCGCCAGCAGCTCTTGGACAGGGATATCCTACGAGCAGTACTTC.

CDR3 region: CASSPFGGPRDTQYF. Here the CDR3 DNA reads TGTGCCAGCTCACCATTCGGGGGGCCTAGAGATACGCAGTATTTT. The chain carries TRBV18 and TRBJ2-3; D is possibly TRBD2 (7 bases). Germline values: CDR1 KGHSH, CDR2 LQKENI. The CDR3 is 15 amino acids. Trimming removed 2 bases from V and 5 bases from J, with 14 bases in between.

This clonotype was seen at least ten times. V gene TRBV24-1 combines with J gene TRBJ2-7, with D unresolved. The CDR3 is made up of 11 amino acids. Deletions cut 3 bases from V and 4 bases from J, with 3 bases between. The V gene's germline CDR1 is KGHDR and CDR2 SFDVKD. The CDR3 loop reads CATSDGYEQYF. For the CDR3, the DNA is TGTGCCACCAGTGATGGATACGAGCAGTACTTC.

This chain connects TRBV6-5 to TRBJ2-6; possible D gene TRBD2, 6 bases. The CDR3 sequence is 14 residues long. The germline V and J ends were trimmed by 8 bases and 3 bases, with 11 bases remaining between them. CDR1 is MNHEY, CDR2 SVGAGI, per germline. The CDR3 region is CASGWGVGANVLTF. The CDR3 coding sequence is TGTGCCAGCGGCTGGGGGGTTGGGGCCAACGTCCTGACTTTC.

The chain has TRBV29-1 and TRBJ1-3; D uncertain. This CDR3 is 14 amino acids long. Germline-derived CDR1 and CDR2 are SQVTM and ANQGSEA. Trimming took off 3 bases at V and 4 bases at J, with 13 bases between the two ends. The CDR3 region is CSVEARGTGNTIYF. Written as DNA, the CDR3 is TGCAGCGTTGAGGCGCGGGGTACGGGAAACACCATATATTTT.

This chain links TRBV12-3 or TRBV12-4 with TRBJ2-7, with D possibly being TRBD2 (5 bases). There are 13 residues in the CDR3. V was pared by 3 bases and J by 7 bases, with 13 bases between. This chain's CDR3 is CASSFYQRGEQYF. CDR3 coding DNA: TGTGCCAGCAGTTTTTACCAACGCGGGGAGCAGTACTTC.

This clonotype was seen a handful of times. The chain joins TRBV4-3 to TRBJ1-5; D ambiguous. Germline V gene lookup returns CDR1 LGHNA and CDR2 YSLEER. Trimming pared 1 base from V and 3 bases from J, leaving 10 bases between. This CDR3 is 15 amino acids long. The CDR3 region has the DNA TGCGCCAGCAGCCAAGGGGTACAGTCCAATCAGCCCCAGCATTTT. Translation: CASSQGVQSNQPQHF.

The CDR3 sequence: CASSRDRAPLYGYTF. In DNA, the CDR3 is TGTGCCAGCAGCCGGGACAGGGCCCCCCTCTATGGCTACACCTTC. J is TRBJ1-2 and V is TRBV7-9; TRBD1 matches 9 bases. The trim removed 5 bases at V and 4 bases at J, leaving 8 bases unmatched. Germline values: CDR1 SEHNR, CDR2 FQNEAQ (reference sequence). The CDR3 spans 15 residues.

This clonotype was seen only a few times. The chain couples TRBV10-1 to TRBJ2-5, with 8 positions matching TRBD1. J gave up 2 bases and V 6 bases, and 5 bases lay outside the gene matches. The CDR3 runs to 14 residues. CDR1 and CDR2 from the germline V gene are WNHNN and SYGVQD (reference sequence). The CDR3 DNA reads as TGCGCCAGCAGAGTTAGACAGGGGCAAGAGACCCAGTACTTC. The encoded protein is CASRVRQGQETQYF.

J is TRBJ2-7 and V is TRBV6-2 or TRBV6-3; D is perhaps TRBD2 (6 bases). V was trimmed by 2 bases and J by 2 bases, leaving 19 bases between them. This CDR3 region has 17 residues. Germline CDR1 MNHEY, CDR2 SVGEGT. As DNA, the CDR3 is TGTGCCAGCAGTTACGTTGCGGGGTCCTGGGGCCCCTACGAGCAGTACTTC. Translating gives CASSYVAGSWGPYEQYF.